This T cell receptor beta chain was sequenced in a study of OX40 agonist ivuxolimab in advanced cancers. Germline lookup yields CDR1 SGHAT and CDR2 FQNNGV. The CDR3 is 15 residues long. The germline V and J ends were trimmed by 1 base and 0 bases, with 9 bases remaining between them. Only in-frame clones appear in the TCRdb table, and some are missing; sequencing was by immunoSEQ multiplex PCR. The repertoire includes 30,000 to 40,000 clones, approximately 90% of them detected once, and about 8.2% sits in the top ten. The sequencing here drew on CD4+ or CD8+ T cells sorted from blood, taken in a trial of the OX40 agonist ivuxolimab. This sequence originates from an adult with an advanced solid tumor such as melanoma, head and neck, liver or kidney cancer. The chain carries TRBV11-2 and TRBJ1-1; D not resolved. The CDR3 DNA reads TGTGCCAGCAGCTTAGTTGCCGGATTGAACACTGAAGCTTTCTTT. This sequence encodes CASSLVAGLNTEAFF.